This T cell receptor beta chain was captured in a study of somatic mutations in cytotoxic T cells in rheumatoid arthritis. Across the whole study: Patient blood, about 27 ml in EDTA, was obtained immediately after diagnosis and prior to the start of any treatment. Some V beta antibody-stained T-cell populations were flow-sorted at nearly 100% purity, including V beta1+ cells sequenced for TCRB.

Original handling: When patient CD8+ clones larger than 1% were compared with published virus-specific TCRB sequences, few matched. The method was immunoSEQ multiplex PCR; TCRdb's version includes in-frame clones alone and lacks a portion of them. The D gene and trimming were derived from the DNA, and the V and J assignments and clone size from that table. Of some 16,000 clones in the sample, 70% to 85% were seen once. Using positive magnetic bead selection on an AutoMACS, CD4+ and CD8+ cells were isolated, after which their purity was checked by flow cytometry. V dropped 0 bases and J dropped 3 bases, with 9 bases sitting between them. The CDR3 extends over 15 amino acids. Germline loops: CDR1 SNHLY, CDR2 FYNNEI.

The V call is TRBV2, the J call TRBJ1-5; weak D call: TRBD1 (6 bases). The sample taken for sequencing was CD8+ T cells sorted from blood. This receptor was taken from an adult with rheumatoid arthritis. The CDR3 DNA sequence: TGTGCCAGCAGTGAAGCACGGGGGCTCAATCAGCCCCAGCATTTT. Protein product: CASSEARGLNQPQHF.